The present T cell receptor beta chain was sequenced within a study of human T cells and chemical hapten exposure. TCRdb reprocessed the RACE reads with MiXCR, giving one entry per CDR3 protein. This sample carries more than 250,000 distinct CDR3 sequences, about 8.6% of them seen once, and the ten largest clones take 2% to 2.5%. Germline V gene lookup returns CDR1 SGHTA and CDR2 FQGNSA. The CDR3 runs 16 residues. The ends lost 5 bases at V and 5 bases at J; junction bases unmatched: 11. Time point reported: pre-sensitization, week 0. Treatment meaning: therapeutic diphenylcyclopropenone sensitization with weekly scalp DPC.

Source: whole blood, taken in connection with sensitization to the hapten diphenylcyclopropenone (DPC). The chain recombines TRBV7-2 with TRBJ2-1; 8 nucleotides line up with TRBD2. The receptor was derived from a middle-aged woman with alopecia areata. Some clones in this sample may be carry-over from other donors' samples. CDR3 protein: CASSRRGAGVNNEQFF. The DNA of the CDR3 is TGTGCCAGCAGCCGACGGGGAGCGGGAGTAAACAATGAGCAGTTCTTC.